This TCR beta chain was sequenced in a study of tissue T cells after allogeneic stem cell transplantation. Points from the study as a whole: Alloreactivity or antigen specificity of tissue TCRs was not determined; some clones might be host cells.

Survey-depth TCRbeta CDR3 sequencing reported V/J genes and productive frequencies. Only in-frame clones appear in the TCRdb table, and some are missing; sequencing was by immunoSEQ multiplex PCR. This table holds under 3,500 clones, under 70% found once. This CDR3 has 13 residues. The ends were cut back, 0 bases at V and 5 bases at J, with 6 bases in the middle. From germline, CDR1 is SGHDT and CDR2 YYEEEE. For this clone: Antigen unknown.

Adult allogeneic hematopoietic cell transplant recipients with steroid-refractory graft-versus-host disease were prospectively enrolled for research autopsy. The rearrangement joins TRBV5-6 to TRBJ1-5, with D unresolved. The receptor was isolated from a male patient of 60 years or more with steroid-refractory graft-versus-host disease after an allogeneic stem cell transplant. A subset of T cells may come from the graft donor. The sequenced sample was jejunal tissue, obtained at autopsy. The CDR3 protein is CASSLADYQPQHF. CDR3 bases: TGTGCCAGCAGCTTGGCCGATTATCAGCCCCAGCATTTT.